Following are 32 T cell receptor beta chains from one sample sequenced in a study of T cells in Graves' hyperthyroidism and ophthalmopathy. Template material for amplifying TCR beta CDR3 regions consisted of RNA transcripts. The TCR CDR3 was amplified in a first-round RT-PCR using the HTBI primer set. One entry per CDR3 protein results from TCRdb running MiXCR on the multiplex PCR reads. In the table there are about 620,000 distinct CDR3 sequences, around 16% of which are singletons. Sequencing input: blood. The receptors originated from a woman in her 30s with Graves' hyperthyroidism.

For this clonotype: A clone one base away is much larger, so this may be a read error. The chain uses TRBV11-3 and TRBJ2-7; tentative D call: TRBD2 (5 bases). The CDR3 is 15 amino acids. The germline gives CDR1 SGHNT, CDR2 YENEEA. The CDR3 loop is CASSYLRVASYAQYF. The CDR3 coding sequence is TGTGCCAGCAGCTACCTCCGGGTAGCGTCCTACGCGCAGTACTTC. The whole variable domain, filled in from reference TRBV11-3 and TRBJ2-7, reads EAGVVQSPRYKIIEKKQPVAFWCNPISGHNTLYWYLQNLGQGPELLIRYENEEAVDDSQLPKDRFSAERLKGVDSTLKIQPAELGDSAVYLCASSYLRVASYAQYFGPGTRLTVT.

This clonotype was seen only once. CDR3 residues: CASSLVTDYSYEQYF. CDR3 in DNA: TGTGCCAGCAGCTTAGTGACGGATTATTCCTACGAGCAGTACTTC. The chain links TRBV7-8 to TRBJ2-7; D gene unclear. CDR3 length: 15 amino acids. V was cut by 1 base and J by 1 base, with 11 bases left in between. Germline V gene data show CDR1 as SGHVS and CDR2 as FQNEAQ.

As concerns this clonotype: At one of its ends the junction is not consistent with the germline gene, which may arise from a read error. V gene TRBV7-9 combines with J gene TRBJ2-7; maybe TRBD2 (5 bases). Per germline, CDR1 SEHNR and CDR2 FQNEAQ (reference sequence). CDR3 size: 13 residues. The CDR3 DNA is TGTGCCAGCAGCTCACGCGGGCTCTACGGGCAGTACTTC. It specifies CASSSRGLYGQYF.

The genes are TRBV6-1 and TRBJ2-2, with TRBD1 identical over 11 bases. The CDR3 runs to 16 residues. V lost 6 bases and J lost 6; bases outside the gene matches: 9. From germline, CDR1 is MNHNS and CDR2 SASEGT. CDR3 sequence: CASRETGTGGSGELFF. Written as DNA, the CDR3 is TGTGCCAGCAGAGAAACCGGGACAGGGGGGTCCGGGGAGCTGTTTTTT.

Many counts were recorded for this clonotype. The rearrangement uses TRBV5-1 and TRBJ1-1; D ambiguous. The CDR3 sequence is 14 residues long. The V end lost 0 bases, the J end lost 1 base, and 7 bases lay between the germline ends. The V gene's germline CDR1 is SGHRS and CDR2 YFSETQ. The CDR3 sequence is CASSLVAANTEAFF. The CDR3 region has the DNA TGCGCCAGCAGCTTGGTCGCCGCGAACACTGAAGCTTTCTTT.

About this clonotype itself: A far larger clone is only one base removed, so a read error is likely. The chain uses TRBV12-3 or TRBV12-4 and TRBJ2-1; D gene ambiguous. The CDR3 is 11 residues long. V was trimmed by 4 bases and J by 8 bases, leaving 6 bases between them. CDR3: CASSSVDEQFF. The CDR3 DNA reads TGTGCCAGCAGTTCGGTGGATGAGCAGTTCTTC.

The chain joins TRBV19 to TRBJ2-1; TRBD1 might be the D (5 bases). Trimming pared 3 bases from V and 9 bases from J, leaving 15 bases between. Germline loops: CDR1 LNHDA, CDR2 SQIVND (reference sequence). The CDR3 contains 14 residues. Here the CDR3 reads CASSIGATGSEQFF. CDR3 bases: TGTGCCAGTAGTATTGGGGCGACTGGAAGTGAGCAGTTCTTC.

This clonotype has ten or more counts. The gene calls are TRBV28 and TRBJ2-1; D is unclear. CDR1 is MDHEN, CDR2 SYDVKM, per germline. Trimming stripped 5 bases from V and 0 bases from J, with 17 bases between. The length of the CDR3 is 17 residues. The CDR3 region has the DNA TGTGCCAGCAGTAAGCTTATTAGCAGGAGCTCCTACAATGAGCAGTTCTTC. Translation gives CASSKLISRSSYNEQFF.

The gene calls are TRBV9 and TRBJ2-1; D not resolved. V shed 0 bases and J shed 6 bases, with 4 bases lying between them. Germline V gene sequence: CDR1 SGDLS, CDR2 YYNGEE. The length of the CDR3 is 12 residues. The CDR3 region has the DNA TGTGCCAGCAGCGTAGAAGGCAATGAGCAGTTCTTC. Amino acid sequence: CASSVEGNEQFF.

This clonotype showed up many times. The CDR3 here is CASSSDKSDQPQHF. As DNA, the CDR3 is TGTGCCAGCAGTTCAGACAAGTCCGATCAGCCCCAGCATTTT. This chain links TRBV28 with TRBJ1-5, with D unclear. With 4 bases removed from V and 5 bases from J, the gap between germline ends came to 12 bases. CDR3 length: 14 amino acids. Germline lookup yields CDR1 MDHEN and CDR2 SYDVKM.

Many counts were recorded for this clonotype. The V gene is TRBV20-1, the J gene TRBJ1-1; no definite D call. Trimming pared 1 base from V and 1 base from J, leaving 10 bases between. CDR3 length: 14 residues. CDR1 is DFQATT and CDR2 is SNEGSKA in the germline V gene (reference sequence). This chain's CDR3 is CSARVPPENTEAFF. CDR3 DNA: TGCAGTGCTAGAGTTCCGCCAGAGAACACTGAAGCTTTCTTT.

The table lists this clonotype with many counts. The V gene is TRBV28, the J gene TRBJ1-1, with 9 bases fitting TRBD1. The V segment lost 6 bases and the J segment 4 bases; nucleotides outside the gene matches: 6. The germline V gene has CDR1 MDHEN and CDR2 SYDVKM. The CDR3 covers 14 residues. In DNA, the CDR3 is TGTGCCAGCAGCGGGGGACAGGGAATCACTGAAGCTTTCTTT. Amino acids: CASSGGQGITEAFF.

In regard to this clonotype: This may be a read error, as it is one base from a much larger clone. Because the CDR3 is missing its conserved closing phenylalanine or tryptophan, this is likely a read error. The chain links TRBV29-1 to TRBJ2-5; D tentatively fits TRBD1 or TRBD2 (5 bases each). CDR1 and CDR2 from the germline V gene are SQVTM and ANQGSEA. The V end lost 8 bases, the J end lost 4 bases, and 17 bases lay between the germline ends. The CDR3 totals 13 residues. The CDR3 region is CSLPRVGGETQYL. The CDR3 bases are TGCAGCCTTCCCAGGGTTGGAGGAGAGACCCAGTACCTC.

V usage is TRBV27 and J usage is TRBJ1-6; D might be TRBD1 (6 bases). Trimming shortened V by 4 bases and J by 5 bases, and 12 bases separated the two germline ends. The CDR3 consists of 15 residues. Germline CDR1 and CDR2: MNHEY and SMNVEV (reference sequence). CDR3 nucleotides: TGTGCCAGCAGTTACTCTGAGGGGGATAATTCACCCCTCCACTTT. This gives the protein CASSYSEGDNSPLHF.

This clonotype was counted many times. The V and J genes are TRBV2 and TRBJ1-5, with D uncertain. Trimming pared 3 bases from V and 7 bases from J, leaving 4 bases between. The CDR3 covers 11 residues. The germline V gene encodes CDR1 SNHLY and CDR2 FYNNEI. This CDR3 is CASSDLQPQHF. CDR3 nucleotides: TGTGCCAGCAGTGATTTGCAGCCCCAGCATTTT.

Comment on this clonotype: Possible read error: a much larger clone is one base away. This chain connects TRBV7-2 to TRBJ2-7; 8 bases match TRBD2. Germline values: CDR1 SGHTA, CDR2 FQGNSA. This CDR3 spans 17 amino acids. The junction had 19 bases not matched to a gene; V was cut back by 11 bases and J by 1 base. Here the CDR3 reads CAGTLRPQPGGSYEQYF. CDR3 coding DNA: TGTGCCGGCACCCTGAGACCCCAACCGGGGGGGTCCTACGAGCAGTACTTC. The full variable domain, in which reference TRBV7-2 and TRBJ2-7 provide the parts outside the CDR3, is GAGVSQSPSNKVTEKGKDVELRCDPISGHTALYWYRQSLGQGLEFLIYFQGNSAPDKSGLPSDRFSAERTGGSVSTLTIQRTQQEDSAVYLCAGTLRPQPGGSYEQYFGPGTRLTVT.

The CDR3 sequence is CASSPREYSYEQYF. DNA for the CDR3: TGTGCCAGCAGCCCACGGGAGTACTCCTACGAGCAGTACTTC. This chain uses TRBV7-8 with TRBJ2-7; weak D call: TRBD2 (6 bases). V shed 5 bases and J shed 0 bases, with 11 bases lying between them. The CDR3 has 14 amino acids. The V gene's germline CDR1 is SGHVS and CDR2 FQNEAQ.

This clonotype has more than one count but fewer than ten. This rearrangement joins TRBV5-1 to TRBJ2-1, with no clear D. Germline CDR1 reads SGHRS; CDR2 reads YFSETQ. Between the trimmed V and J ends, which lost 0 bases and 5 bases, there was a span of 15 bases. The CDR3 contains 16 residues. Here the CDR3 DNA reads TGCGCCAGCAGCTTGGTGTCGGTAGTCACCCACAATGAGCAGTTCTTC. Amino acid sequence: CASSLVSVVTHNEQFF.

In the case of this clonotype: Possible read error: a much larger clone is one base away. The CDR3 sequence is CASSLTEGYGHTF. CDR3 nucleotides: TGTGCCAGCAGTTTGACGGAGGGCTATGGCCACACCTTC. The rearrangement uses TRBV28 and TRBJ1-2; D gene ambiguous. Germline assignment: CDR1 MDHEN and CDR2 SYDVKM. This CDR3 is built from 13 residues.

The gene calls are TRBV11-2 and TRBJ2-1; TRBD2 might be the D (5 bases). The germline V and J ends were trimmed by 4 bases and 4 bases, with 11 bases remaining between them. The CDR3 sequence is 14 residues long. The germline CDR1 and CDR2 sequences are SGHAT and FQNNGV. The CDR3 nucleotides are TGTGCCAGCAGCTCTCAGGACTTATACAATGAGCAGTTCTTC. Translation: CASSSQDLYNEQFF.

Ten or more counts support this clonotype. This chain joins TRBV6-1 and TRBJ2-7; 9 bases map to TRBD1. The CDR3 runs 16 residues. The germline V gene encodes CDR1 MNHNS and CDR2 SASEGT. V shed 7 bases, J shed 2 bases, and the junction held 12 bases outside the gene matches. CDR3 loop: CASKLLPGQGPYEQYF. CDR3 DNA: TGTGCCAGCAAGTTGTTACCGGGACAGGGACCCTACGAGCAGTACTTC.

J is TRBJ2-1 and V is TRBV6-2 or TRBV6-3; 13 bases agree with TRBD2. The CDR3 spans 14 residues. With V trimmed by 8 bases and J by 7 bases, 5 bases remained unmatched. From germline, CDR1 is MNHEY and CDR2 SVGEGT. CDR3 in DNA: TGTGCCAGCCGATGGACTAGCGGGAGTAATGAGCAGTTCTTC. It yields the protein CASRWTSGSNEQFF.

This clonotype was counted ten times or more. The J gene is TRBJ2-2, the V gene TRBV12-3 or TRBV12-4, with no clear D. The V and J ends lost 1 base and 6 bases respectively, with 6 bases between them. This CDR3 is 13 amino acids long. For the CDR3, the DNA is TGTGCCAGCAGTTTAGGGTCCGCCGGGGAGCTGTTTTTT. Translated, it gives CASSLGSAGELFF.

The J gene is TRBJ1-2, the V gene TRBV19, with 8 bases that match TRBD1. This CDR3 spans 16 amino acids. V was pared by 9 bases and J by 2 bases, with 14 bases of the junction left unmatched. The germline gives CDR1 LNHDA, CDR2 SQIVND (reference sequence). For the CDR3, the DNA is TGTGCCAGCAATTACGATCGACAGGGGATAAACTATGGCTACACCTTC. Translating gives CASNYDRQGINYGYTF.

This chain links TRBV2 with TRBJ2-3; 11 positions match TRBD2. CDR3 length: 16 residues. Trimming removed 4 bases from V and 3 bases from J; junction bases left unmatched: 6. Germline V gene lookup returns CDR1 SNHLY and CDR2 FYNNEI. The CDR3 is CASSGRSGRVTDTQYF. CDR3 in DNA: TGTGCCAGCAGTGGACGTAGCGGGAGGGTTACAGATACGCAGTATTTT.

This clonotype was detected a few times. This chain connects TRBV20-1 to TRBJ2-7; 12 positions match TRBD1. V lost 0 bases to trimming and J lost 3 bases; unmatched junction nucleotides: 15. This CDR3 region has 19 residues. Germline assignment: CDR1 DFQATT and CDR2 SNEGSKA (reference sequence). The CDR3 coding sequence is TGCAGTGCTAGAGATCCCGGGACAGGGGGCTCAAGAGGTGGCTACGAGCAGTACTTC. Protein sequence: CSARDPGTGGSRGGYEQYF.

This clonotype was picked up a small number of times. The rearrangement links TRBV6-2 or TRBV6-3 to TRBJ2-1; 12 positions match TRBD2. CDR1 is MNHEY and CDR2 is SVGEGT in the germline V gene. The junction had 10 bases not matched to a gene; V was cut back by 7 bases and J by 6 bases. The CDR3 is 16 amino acids. The CDR3 reads CASKTLAGGPLNEQFF. The CDR3 nucleotides read TGTGCCAGCAAGACCCTAGCGGGAGGGCCGCTCAATGAGCAGTTCTTC.

In its sample, this clonotype was seen once. This rearrangement joins TRBV28 to TRBJ1-1; TRBD1 might be the D (6 bases). V was trimmed by 3 bases and J by 4 bases, leaving 21 bases between them. This CDR3 contains 17 residues. The V gene's germline CDR1 is MDHEN and CDR2 SYDVKM. The CDR3 region is CASSLTSGDPRGTEAFF. The CDR3 region has the DNA TGTGCCAGCAGTTTGACCTCAGGGGACCCGCGGGGCACTGAAGCTTTCTTT.

This clonotype has ten or more counts. An end of the junction does not agree with germline; a read error may underlie this. The CDR3, as DNA: TGTGCCAGCAGCTACGGGATAGCTGACACCGGGGAGCTGTTTTTT. Its protein is CASSYGIADTGELFF. The V call is TRBV5-1, the J call TRBJ2-2; tentative D call: TRBD2 (5 bases). The germline gives CDR1 SGHRS, CDR2 YFSETQ. The CDR3 length is 15 residues.

This clonotype was detected many times. The CDR3 nucleotides are TGTGCCAGCAGCCGGGACACCACAGATACGCAGTATTTT. Its translation: CASSRDTTDTQYF. The rearrangement joins TRBV7-3 to TRBJ2-3; possibly TRBD1 for D (6 bases). The V gene's germline CDR1 is SGHTA and CDR2 FQGTGA. Trimming took 5 bases from V and 2 from J, leaving 8 bases between them. The CDR3 is made up of 13 amino acids.

In its sample, this clonotype was seen many times. The chain employs TRBV30 and TRBJ1-5, with 8 bases fitting TRBD1. The ends lost 0 bases at V and 10 bases at J; junction bases unmatched: 8. Germline loops: CDR1 GTSNPN, CDR2 SVGIG (reference sequence). The CDR3 length is 14 residues. CDR3 DNA sequence: TGTGCCTGGAGTGTACGAGGCAGGGGGCTTCCCCAGCATTTT. This codes for CAWSVRGRGLPQHF.

This clonotype was detected a few times. V is TRBV9 and J is TRBJ2-3; 7 bases align to TRBD1. V dropped 4 bases and J dropped 1; count of bases not matched to a gene: 6. The CDR3 runs to 15 residues. Germline CDR1 is SGDLS and CDR2 is YYNGEE. CDR3 coding DNA: TGTGCCAGCAGCATAGGACAGGCCCGCACAGATACGCAGTATTTT. As protein: CASSIGQARTDTQYF.